What follows describes a single T cell receptor (beta chain). It lacks a known antigen. Qualities for individual bases were not recorded, and no much larger clone is one base off. Cut back by 3 bases and 3 bases, the V and J ends lie 17 bases apart. CDR1 and CDR2 are drawn from the germline V gene: MDHEN, SYDVKM. The CDR3 runs 17 residues from the cysteine to the phenylalanine. Only the CDR3 region is kept as DNA, spanning 51 bases read in frame from base 1. This record comes from a study of blood T cell repertoires in COVID-19 (dated by TCRdb to 2020 to 2021). Looking at the study overall: Samples covering the acute and convalescent phases of COVID-19 were provided by collaborators in the United States, Italy and Spain. The prospective study material was composed of cDNA or gDNA derived from T cells, B-cell-depleted T cells, or PBMCs. The dataset comprised deeply sampled blood TCRbeta repertoires from subjects exposed to, actively infected with, or recovered from COVID-19. The repertoires were released in a freely available public database intended as a resource for research on the immune response to SARS-CoV-2. Samples were obtained from the ongoing ImmuneRACE study (first 160 participants) and from 950 to 1,500 subjects provided by 6 global collaborators. A de-identified subject ID, COVID-19 status, age in years and sex were almost always included in the sample metadata. Where HLA class I and class II types were available, the types were taken from metadata supplied by the sample provider, not from assay-based typing. What the work shows at the level of the full study, not this receptor alone: How much clinical and demographic metadata was included differed by source and by participant, and the metadata was provided uncurated.

The immunoSEQ Assay, a bias-controlled multiplex PCR, was used to amplify TCRbeta CDR3 regions from genomic DNA. The published analysis was carried out like this. The number of nucleated cells in each sample was estimated from the amplification of reference gene primers within the assay. To quantify the absolute abundance of each unique TCRbeta CDR3 rearrangement, sequence reads were collapsed and filtered. For each sample, productive Simpson clonality was calculated as the square root of Simpson's diversity index across productive rearrangements. TCRdb obtained this table from immuneACCESS and retained in-frame rearrangements with V and J assigned. These tables miss some clones; where compared with another copy, unresolved V genes account for less than half of the shortfall, and the remainder is unexplained. V and J calls and clone size are as listed in that table; D and trimming were resolved from the DNA. The sample records hundreds of thousands of clones, around 83% of which are singletons. Approximately 7% of the sample is in the top ten clones.

Whole blood was collected in K2EDTA tubes by collaborating institutions according to the institutions' own protocols. Collaborator samples were shipped for TCRbeta analysis as frozen whole blood, isolated PBMCs, or DNA extracted from either sample type. Sequenced: peripheral blood. The rearrangement joined TRBV28 to TRBJ1-4, with the D gene not confidently named. The sequence was obtained from a woman aged 50 to 65 with acute or convalescent COVID-19. The nucleotide sequence reads as follows: TGTGCCAGCAGTTTTTTTTCATATGGGCTGGCTAATGAAAAACTGTTTTTT. This codes for CASSFFSYGLANEKLFF.